This entry is about one TCR beta chain. Its matching antigen is unknown. Time point described: persistent/refractory GD, antithyroid drugs over 5 years with positive TRAb. Extracted PBMC RNA gave rise to the TCR library. American Thyroid Association guidelines defined Graves' disease diagnosis. The authors drew 8.5 to 9 milliliters of peripheral blood into EDTA tubes. The data were obtained in a study of regulatory T cells in long-lasting Graves disease. Study overall: Positive TSH receptor antibodies alongside over 5 years of antithyroid drugs were what marked Graves' disease as persistent. Study-wide results and caveats: Persistent Graves' patients showed less TCR diversity than newly diagnosed ones.

HTBI primers from iRepertoire and Arm-PCR of CDR3 regions yielded the TCR beta libraries. One entry per CDR3 protein, called by TCRdb with MiXCR from the multiplex PCR reads. The table shows a few hundred thousand distinct CDR3 sequences, with more than 20% occurring only once. V gave up 6 bases and J gave up 4 bases; unmatched junction bases: 11. CDR3 length: 15 residues. Germline V lookup: CDR1 MNHEY, CDR2 SMNVEV (reference sequence). The chain uses TRBV27 and TRBJ2-7, with TRBD1 matching over 8 bases. The receptor's source is a female donor with Graves disease. Source: peripheral blood mononuclear cells (PBMCs), taken when the disease was refractory, from a patient treated with antithyroid drugs. CDR3 loop: CASSPTGTGYYEQYF. CDR3 coding DNA: TGTGCCAGCAGCCCGACCGGGACAGGTTATTACGAGCAGTACTTC.